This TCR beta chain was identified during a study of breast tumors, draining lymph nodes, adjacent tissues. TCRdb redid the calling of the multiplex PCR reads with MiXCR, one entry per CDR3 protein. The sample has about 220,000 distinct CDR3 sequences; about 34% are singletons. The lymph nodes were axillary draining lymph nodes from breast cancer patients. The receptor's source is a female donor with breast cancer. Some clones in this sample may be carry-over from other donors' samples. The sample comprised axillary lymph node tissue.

The CDR3 region has the DNA TGTGCCAGCAGCTTAGCGAGAGGACTAGCGGGAGTATCTAATGAGCAGTTCTTC. Protein: CASSLARGLAGVSNEQFF. This chain connects TRBV7-8 to TRBJ2-1, with TRBD2 identical over 13 bases. The V segment lost 0 bases and the J segment 7 bases; nucleotides outside the gene matches: 9. The length of the CDR3 is 18 residues. Germline lookup yields CDR1 SGHVS and CDR2 FQNEAQ.